These T cell receptor beta chains were read from a single sample in a study of T-cell reconstitution after alpha-beta-depleted transplantation in children. TCRdb independently ran MiXCR on the PCR reads; one entry per CDR3 protein. The sample lists around 300,000 distinct CDR3 sequences, approximately 10% occurring once. The sample here was peripheral blood, taken 180 days after TCRalphabeta/CD19-depleted stem cell transplant. Receptors were obtained from a male patient aged 2-9 years who had a stem cell transplant for chronic granulomatous disease, so the T cells may come from the graft donor. Both conserved end residues are part of each CDR3. Each record gives: J gene, V gene, D gene, clone size, CDR3 protein, CDR3 DNA. The D gene is left open where the match is weak. For some rows the clone size is stated as once, few or many, or as a class when expanded; others skip it.

J: TRBJ2-2
V: TRBV6-2/TRBV6-3
D: NA
size: NA
CDR3: CASRNLPDSTGELFF
DNA: TGTGCCAGCAGGAACCTCCCCGACAGTACCGGGGAGCTGTTTTTT

J: TRBJ2-7
V: TRBV15
D: NA
size: many
CDR3: CATSDRPYEQYF
DNA: TGTGCCACCAGCGACCGGCCCTACGAGCAGTACTTC

J: TRBJ1-1
V: TRBV29-1
D: TRBD1
size: NA
CDR3: CSSGTGMNTEAFF
DNA: TGCAGCTCCGGGACAGGGATGAACACTGAAGCTTTCTTT

J: TRBJ2-2
V: TRBV7-8
D: NA
size: many
CDR3: CASSFTRLAYTGELFF
DNA: TGTGCCAGCAGTTTTACGAGATTGGCGTATACCGGGGAGCTGTTTTTT

J: TRBJ2-7
V: TRBV20-1
D: TRBD2
size: many
CDR3: CSARHPSGDTYEQYF
DNA: TGCAGTGCTCGCCATCCTAGCGGAGATACCTACGAGCAGTACTTC

J: TRBJ1-1
V: TRBV4-2
D: NA
size: NA
CDR3: CARSRGRRNTEAFF
DNA: TGTGCCAGGAGCCGGGGGCGTCGGAACACTGAAGCTTTCTTT

J: TRBJ2-2
V: TRBV7-2
D: TRBD2
size: many
CDR3: CASSLILAGGNTGELFF
DNA: TGTGCCAGCAGCTTAATTCTAGCGGGGGGGAACACCGGGGAGCTGTTTTTT

J: TRBJ2-7
V: TRBV5-1
D: NA
size: many
CDR3: CASSLASAEQYF
DNA: TGCGCCAGCAGCTTAGCCAGCGCGGAGCAGTACTTC

J: TRBJ1-2
V: TRBV7-2
D: TRBD1
size: many
CDR3: CASSTAGGAPGGYTF
DNA: TGTGCCAGCAGCACAGCAGGGGGCGCCCCCGGGGGCTACACCTTC

J: TRBJ1-6
V: TRBV12-3/TRBV12-4
D: NA
size: many
CDR3: CASRPDWTDPDSPLHF
DNA: TGTGCCAGCAGACCCGATTGGACAGATCCCGATTCACCCCTCCACTTT

J: TRBJ1-2
V: TRBV10-2
D: NA
size: many
CDR3: CASTGRAPSKNYGYTF
DNA: TGCGCCAGCACGGGGAGAGCTCCTAGTAAAAACTATGGCTACACCTTC

J: TRBJ1-5
V: TRBV28
D: NA
size: many
CDR3: CASSLRPLGQPQHF
DNA: TGTGCCAGCAGTTTAAGACCCCTCGGGCAGCCCCAGCATTTT

J: TRBJ2-1
V: TRBV5-1
D: NA
size: many
CDR3: CASSQDGGTYNEQFF
DNA: TGCGCCAGCAGCCAAGACGGGGGAACTTACAATGAGCAGTTCTTC

J: TRBJ1-4
V: TRBV25-1
D: TRBD1
size: NA
CDR3: CASSEWAAGGCEKLFF
DNA: TGTGCCAGCAGTGAATGGGCCGCAGGGGGATGTGAAAAACTGTTTTTT

J: TRBJ2-2
V: TRBV28
D: NA
size: many
CDR3: CASADLTGELFF
DNA: TGTGCCAGCGCGGACCTCACCGGGGAGCTGTTTTTT

J: TRBJ2-3
V: TRBV20-1
D: NA
size: many
CDR3: CSARSTGRTDTQYF
DNA: TGCAGTGCTAGAAGTACAGGCCGCACAGATACGCAGTATTTT

J: TRBJ2-1
V: TRBV12-3/TRBV12-4
D: NA
size: many
CDR3: CASSLPPSYNEQFF
DNA: TGTGCCAGCAGTTTACCCCCTAGTTACAATGAGCAGTTCTTC

J: TRBJ1-5
V: TRBV12-3/TRBV12-4
D: NA
size: many
CDR3: CASSLDLDQPQHF
DNA: TGTGCCAGCAGTTTAGACCTGGATCAGCCCCAGCATTTT

J: TRBJ2-1
V: TRBV2
D: TRBD2
size: NA
CDR3: CASRIGTSGSSYNEQFF
DNA: TGTGCCAGCAGAATCGGGACTAGCGGGAGTTCCTACAATGAGCAGTTCTTC

J: TRBJ2-1
V: TRBV10-3
D: NA
size: many
CDR3: CAISETHEQFF
DNA: TGTGCCATCAGTGAAACACACGAGCAGTTCTTC

J: TRBJ2-7
V: TRBV7-2
D: NA
size: many
CDR3: CASSHFGPSYEQYF
DNA: TGTGCCAGCAGCCACTTCGGTCCTTCCTACGAGCAGTACTTC

J: TRBJ2-3
V: TRBV29-1
D: TRBD2
size: many
CDR3: CSPLATSEGHADTQYF
DNA: TGCAGCCCCCTCGCGACTAGCGAGGGTCACGCAGATACGCAGTATTTT

J: TRBJ1-4
V: TRBV25-1
D: NA
size: NA
CDR3: CASSQARSGVEKLFF
DNA: TGTGCCAGCAGTCAGGCCCGGAGTGGGGTGGAAAAACTGTTTTTT

J: TRBJ2-7
V: TRBV4-2
D: TRBD2
size: NA
CDR3: CARSGGLRSYEQYF
DNA: TGTGCCAGGAGCGGGGGGCTCCGCTCCTACGAGCAGTACTTC

J: TRBJ2-4
V: TRBV7-8
D: NA
size: NA
CDR3: CASSLARFGEKAKNIQYF
DNA: TGTGCCAGCAGCTTAGCGCGTTTTGGGGAGAAAGCCAAAAACATTCAGTACTTC

J: TRBJ1-6
V: TRBV7-2
D: NA
size: NA
CDR3: CASSPAPGVPPLHF
DNA: TGTGCCAGCAGCCCCGCCCCCGGGGTCCCACCCCTCCACTTT

J: TRBJ2-1
V: TRBV27
D: NA
size: many
CDR3: CATNLRGTPTGEQFF
DNA: TGTGCCACCAATTTACGGGGAACACCAACAGGCGAGCAGTTCTTC

J: TRBJ2-3
V: TRBV5-4
D: TRBD1
size: NA
CDR3: CASRQDRAADTQYF
DNA: TGTGCCAGCAGACAGGACAGGGCGGCAGATACGCAGTATTTT

J: TRBJ2-5
V: TRBV27
D: NA
size: many
CDR3: CASSPPGVAGKTQYF
DNA: TGTGCCAGCAGTCCCCCCGGTGTTGCGGGGAAGACCCAGTACTTC

J: TRBJ1-6
V: TRBV3-1
D: NA
size: NA
CDR3: CASSRRPSPLHF
DNA: TGTGCCAGCAGCCGTAGGCCATCACCCCTCCACTTT

J: TRBJ1-4
V: TRBV20-1
D: NA
size: many
CDR3: CSARDVRIIGKLFF
DNA: TGCAGTGCTAGGGATGTAAGAATAATCGGAAAACTGTTTTTT

J: TRBJ2-1
V: TRBV7-3
D: TRBD2
size: once
CDR3: CASSLTSGGSYDEQFF
DNA: TGTGCCAGCAGCTTAACTAGCGGGGGTTCCTACGATGAGCAGTTCTTC

J: TRBJ2-5
V: TRBV7-8
D: TRBD2
size: many
CDR3: CASSFLAGEAETQYF
DNA: TGTGCCAGCAGCTTCCTAGCGGGAGAAGCAGAGACCCAGTACTTC

J: TRBJ2-1
V: TRBV10-1
D: NA
size: many
CDR3: CASSEAGHLRQFF
DNA: TGCGCCAGCAGTGAAGCGGGCCATCTTAGGCAGTTCTTC

J: TRBJ2-5
V: TRBV4-1
D: NA
size: many
CDR3: CASSPASMQETQYF
DNA: TGCGCCAGCAGCCCGGCCAGCATGCAAGAGACCCAGTACTTC

J: TRBJ2-1
V: TRBV20-1
D: TRBD2
size: many
CDR3: CSARDLRGYNEQFF
DNA: TGCAGTGCTAGAGATCTGCGGGGGTACAATGAGCAGTTCTTC

J: TRBJ2-1
V: TRBV20-1
D: TRBD2
size: many
CDR3: CSAPLRRGNPFSYNEQFF
DNA: TGCAGTGCCCCCCTAAGGCGGGGGAACCCGTTCTCCTACAATGAGCAGTTCTTC

J: TRBJ2-1
V: TRBV7-8
D: TRBD2
size: many
CDR3: CASSILAGVSYNEQFF
DNA: TGTGCCAGCAGCATACTAGCGGGAGTCTCCTACAATGAGCAGTTCTTC

J: TRBJ2-3
V: TRBV29-1
D: NA
size: many
CDR3: CSVGGHLSTDTQYF
DNA: TGCAGCGTTGGGGGACACCTGAGCACAGATACGCAGTATTTT

J: TRBJ2-1
V: TRBV27
D: TRBD1
size: NA
CDR3: CASRTGVSSYNEQFF
DNA: TGTGCCTCACGGACAGGGGTGAGCTCCTACAATGAGCAGTTCTTC

J: TRBJ2-2
V: TRBV4-3
D: TRBD2
size: many
CDR3: CASSHLTSGEVSTGELFF
DNA: TGCGCCAGCAGCCACCTGACTAGCGGGGAAGTTAGCACCGGGGAGCTGTTTTTT

J: TRBJ2-1
V: TRBV29-1
D: TRBD1
size: many
CDR3: CSGYGTGVAFQFF
DNA: TGCAGCGGCTACGGAACAGGGGTAGCTTTTCAGTTCTTC

J: TRBJ1-1
V: TRBV12-3/TRBV12-4
D: TRBD1
size: many
CDR3: CASSWDRSAEAFF
DNA: TGTGCCAGCAGTTGGGACAGGAGCGCTGAAGCTTTCTTT

J: TRBJ2-5
V: TRBV20-1
D: NA
size: many
CDR3: CSAPAVGSQETQYF
DNA: TGCAGTGCCCCCGCAGTTGGCAGCCAAGAGACCCAGTACTTC